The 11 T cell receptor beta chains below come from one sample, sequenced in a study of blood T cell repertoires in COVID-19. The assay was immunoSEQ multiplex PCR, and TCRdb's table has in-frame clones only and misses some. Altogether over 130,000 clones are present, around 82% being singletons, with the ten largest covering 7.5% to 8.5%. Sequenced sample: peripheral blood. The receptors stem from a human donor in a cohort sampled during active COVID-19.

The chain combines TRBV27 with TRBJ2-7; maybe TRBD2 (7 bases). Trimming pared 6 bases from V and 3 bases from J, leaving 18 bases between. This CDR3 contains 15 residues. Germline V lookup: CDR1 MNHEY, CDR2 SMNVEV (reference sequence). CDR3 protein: CASSRQRGGGYEQYF. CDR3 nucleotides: TGTGCCAGCAGCCGCCAAAGGGGGGGCGGCTACGAGCAGTACTTC.

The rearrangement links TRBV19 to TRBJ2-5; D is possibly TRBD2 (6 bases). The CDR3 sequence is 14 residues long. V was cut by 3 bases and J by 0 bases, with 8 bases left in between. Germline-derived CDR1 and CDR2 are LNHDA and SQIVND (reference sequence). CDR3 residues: CASSMRDYQETQYF. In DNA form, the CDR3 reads TGTGCCAGTAGTATGAGGGACTACCAAGAGACCCAGTACTTC.

The CDR3 DNA sequence: TGTGCCAGCAGCTTTACAGGGAGTGGCTACACCTTC. This translates into CASSFTGSGYTF. V and J are TRBV11-2 and TRBJ1-2; D is perhaps TRBD1 (6 bases). The CDR3 contains 12 residues. V lost 3 bases and J lost 7, with 9 bases in between. Germline V lookup: CDR1 SGHAT, CDR2 FQNNGV.

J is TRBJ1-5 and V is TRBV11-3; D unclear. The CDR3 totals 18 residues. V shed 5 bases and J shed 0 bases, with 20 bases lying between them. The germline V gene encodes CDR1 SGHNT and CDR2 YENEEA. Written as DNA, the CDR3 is TGTGCCAGCAGCGAAGGGCAGGAGGACCCGTCTAGCAATCAGCCCCAGCATTTT. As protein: CASSEGQEDPSSNQPQHF.

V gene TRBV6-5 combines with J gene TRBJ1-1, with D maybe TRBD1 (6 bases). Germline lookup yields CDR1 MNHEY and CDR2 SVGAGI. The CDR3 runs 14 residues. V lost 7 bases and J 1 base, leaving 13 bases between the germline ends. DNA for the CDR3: TGTGCCAGCACCGGGGGGGACAAGAACACTGAAGCTTTCTTT. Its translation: CASTGGDKNTEAFF.

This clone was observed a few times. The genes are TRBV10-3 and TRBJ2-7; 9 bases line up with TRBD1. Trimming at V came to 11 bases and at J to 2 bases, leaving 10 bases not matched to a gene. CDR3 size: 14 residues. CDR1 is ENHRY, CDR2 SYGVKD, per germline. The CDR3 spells CAARDRDGPYEQYF. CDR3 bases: TGTGCCGCCCGGGACAGGGATGGCCCCTACGAGCAGTACTTC.

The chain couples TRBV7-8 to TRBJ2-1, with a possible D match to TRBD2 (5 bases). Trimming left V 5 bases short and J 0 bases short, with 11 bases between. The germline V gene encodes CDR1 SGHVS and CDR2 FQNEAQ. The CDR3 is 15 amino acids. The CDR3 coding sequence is TGTGCCAGCAGCCCAGAGGGCAGCTCCTACAATGAGCAGTTCTTC. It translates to CASSPEGSSYNEQFF.

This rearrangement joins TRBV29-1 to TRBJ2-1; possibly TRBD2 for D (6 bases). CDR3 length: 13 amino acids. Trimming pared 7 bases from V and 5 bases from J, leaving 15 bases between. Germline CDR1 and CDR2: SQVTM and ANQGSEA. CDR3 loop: CSASRGGDNEQFF. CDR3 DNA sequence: TGCAGCGCCTCACGGGGCGGGGACAATGAGCAGTTCTTC.

The CDR3 loop reads CASEPGGYTF. The CDR3 DNA reads TGTGCCAGCGAGCCAGGCGGCTACACCTTC. The J gene is TRBJ1-2, the V gene TRBV12-3 or TRBV12-4; D not resolved. V was shortened by 8 bases and J by 8 bases, with 9 bases between the two germline ends. The CDR3 has 10 amino acids.

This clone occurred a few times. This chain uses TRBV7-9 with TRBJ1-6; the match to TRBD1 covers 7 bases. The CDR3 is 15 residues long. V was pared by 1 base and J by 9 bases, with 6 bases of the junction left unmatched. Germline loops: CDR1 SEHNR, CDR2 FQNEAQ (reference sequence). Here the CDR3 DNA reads TGTGCCAGCAGCTTAGGATTCGCAGGGGGTTCACCCCTCCACTTT. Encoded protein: CASSLGFAGGSPLHF.

The CDR3 DNA reads as TGCGCCAGCGGGGACCGGCGACAGGGGAACACCGGGGAGCTGTTTTTT. This sequence encodes CASGDRRQGNTGELFF. The chain couples TRBV10-1 to TRBJ2-2; 7 positions agree with TRBD1. Germline values: CDR1 WNHNN, CDR2 SYGVQD (reference sequence). J gave up 1 base and V 8 bases, and 10 bases lay outside the gene matches. The CDR3 loop spans 16 amino acids.